These T cell receptor beta chains were read from a single sample in a study of beta chain features in type 1 diabetes. The protocol was immunoSEQ multiplex PCR, while the TCRdb copy is restricted to in-frame clones and leaves out a portion. The sample shows more than 100,000 clones, under 30% of them seen only once. Sequences were obtained from central memory CD4+ T cells from blood. The receptors were gathered from a woman aged 18-30 years with type 1 diabetes. Each CDR3 is given with its conserved first and last residue. D genes are given only for firm matches. Rows give clone size only sometimes, using once, few, many, or a class for an expanded clone.

TRBV6-6	TRBJ2-3	few	NA	CASSYSTGGTQYF	TGTGCCAGCAGTTACTCCACCGGGGGTACGCAGTATTTT
TRBV27	TRBJ2-2	few	NA	CASSFWDKNGELFF	TGTGCCAGCAGTTTCTGGGACAAGAACGGGGAGCTGTTTTTT
TRBV11-2	TRBJ2-7	few	NA	CASSPGISSYEQYF	TGTGCCAGCAGCCCGGGGATAAGCTCCTACGAGCAGTACTTC
TRBV7-2	TRBJ1-2	NA	NA	CASSPGRGDSGYTF	TGTGCCAGCAGCCCGGGACGAGGGGACTCTGGCTACACCTTC
TRBV18	TRBJ2-6	few	TRBD2	CASSELAGGQAGANVLTF	TGTGCCAGCTCAGAACTAGCGGGAGGCCAGGCTGGGGCCAACGTCCTGACTTTC
TRBV14	TRBJ2-1	few	NA	CASSQGLRHNEQFF	TGTGCCAGCAGCCAAGGACTACGACACAATGAGCAGTTCTTC
TRBV11-2	TRBJ2-5	few	NA	CASSLVQGPPETQYF	TGTGCCAGCAGCTTAGTCCAGGGTCCTCCAGAGACCCAGTACTTC
TRBV19	TRBJ1-5	once	NA	CASSISGYNQPQHF	TGTGCCAGTAGTATTTCGGGGTACAATCAGCCCCAGCATTTT
TRBV6-6	TRBJ2-1	NA	NA	CASSNLARRYNEQFF	TGTGCCAGCAGTAACCTAGCGCGAAGGTACAATGAGCAGTTCTTC
TRBV19	TRBJ2-7	NA	TRBD2	CASRITSGMREQYF	TGTGCCAGTAGAATTACTAGCGGGATGAGGGAGCAGTACTTC
TRBV6-5	TRBJ2-1	NA	TRBD1	CASRDSFNEQFF	TGTGCCAGCCGGGACAGCTTTAATGAGCAGTTCTTC
TRBV28	TRBJ2-7	few	NA	CASSFTSSYEQYF	TGTGCCAGCAGCTTTACTAGTTCCTACGAGCAGTACTTC
TRBV5-1	TRBJ1-1	few	TRBD1	CASRPTGARNTEAFF	TGCGCCAGCAGGCCGACAGGGGCTCGCAACACTGAAGCTTTCTTT
TRBV6-1	TRBJ1-2	NA	TRBD1	CASSLGDRVSGYTF	TGTGCCAGCAGTCTAGGGGACAGGGTATCTGGCTACACCTTC
TRBV6-5	TRBJ1-2	few	TRBD1	CASSRTSGGYGYTF	TGTGCCAGCAGTCGAACCTCAGGGGGCTATGGCTACACCTTC
TRBV30	TRBJ2-1	NA	TRBD2	CATPKGSGFYNEQFF	TGTGCCACCCCCAAGGGTAGCGGGTTTTACAATGAGCAGTTCTTC
TRBV6-1	TRBJ1-1	NA	TRBD1	CASSGLRPRGAEAFF	TGTGCCAGCAGTGGACTACGTCCCAGGGGGGCTGAAGCTTTCTTT
TRBV18	TRBJ2-3	few	TRBD1	CASSPATGTGNADTQYF	TGTGCCAGCTCACCTGCCACCGGGACAGGGAATGCAGATACGCAGTATTTT
TRBV30	TRBJ2-1	NA	NA	CAWSLRKTYNEQFF	TGTGCCTGGAGTTTGAGGAAGACCTACAATGAGCAGTTCTTC
TRBV7-9	TRBJ1-1	few	NA	CASSPGGSGAFF	TGTGCCAGCAGTCCTGGCGGGAGCGGAGCTTTCTTT
TRBV5-6	TRBJ2-1	NA	NA	CASSLGLNNEQFF	TGTGCCAGCAGCTTGGGACTAAACAATGAGCAGTTCTTC
TRBV5-4	TRBJ1-3	NA	NA	CASSLVGGTDIYF	TGTGCCAGCAGCTTGGTCGGAGGGACCGACATATATTTT
TRBV5-6	TRBJ2-1	few	TRBD2	CASSLEFGGLSSSYNEQFF	TGTGCCAGCAGCTTGGAGTTTGGGGGACTATCGAGCTCCTACAATGAGCAGTTCTTC
TRBV30	TRBJ2-5	NA	TRBD2	CALAGAVTQYF	TGTGCCTTAGCGGGAGCTGTGACCCAGTACTTC
TRBV5-4	TRBJ2-1	few	NA	CASSLSPTNEQFF	TGTGCCAGCAGCTTGAGCCCAACGAATGAGCAGTTCTTC
TRBV19	TRBJ2-7	NA	TRBD2	CASSISGNFYEQYF	TGTGCCAGTAGTATCAGCGGGAATTTCTACGAGCAGTACTTC